A selection of T cell receptor beta chains follows, all from one sample in a study of shared clonotypes between healthy human individuals. Measured with immunoSEQ multiplex PCR; TCRdb has only the in-frame clones, and not every one. The sample lists around 1.9 million clones, around 93% occurring once. The sample taken for sequencing was naive CD8+ T cells from PBMCs. These receptors came from a man between 18 and 29 years old in good health. Some clones in this sample may be carry-over from other donors' samples. Both conserved end residues are part of each CDR3. The D gene is left open where the match is weak. Size values are once, few and many counts, or a class for expanded clones, and some rows have none.

DNA: TGTGCCAGCAGCTACCGGGCATATGAATACACTGAAGCTTTCTTT; CDR3: CASSYRAYEYTEAFF; J: TRBJ1-1; D: NA; V: TRBV5-8; size: NA
DNA: TGTGCCAGCAGTGAACTGGGAGGCGAGCAGTACTTC; CDR3: CASSELGGEQYF; J: TRBJ2-7; D: NA; V: TRBV25-1; size: NA
DNA: TGCGCCAGCAGCTTGGAGAGTAGAGCGGGAGTCAACGGGGAGCTGTTTTTT; CDR3: CASSLESRAGVNGELFF; J: TRBJ2-2; D: TRBD2; V: TRBV5-1; size: NA
DNA: TGTGCCAGTAGGGACAGATTCCCGAACACTGAAGCTTTCTTT; CDR3: CASRDRFPNTEAFF; J: TRBJ1-1; D: NA; V: TRBV19; size: NA
DNA: TGTGCCAGCAGCCTCGGTGCTGGGTACTACGAGCAGTACTTC; CDR3: CASSLGAGYYEQYF; J: TRBJ2-7; D: NA; V: TRBV14; size: NA
DNA: TGTGCCAGCAGTGACTGGACTAGCGGGAGAGGTGATGAGCAGTTCTTC; CDR3: CASSDWTSGRGDEQFF; J: TRBJ2-1; D: TRBD2; V: TRBV6-1; size: NA
DNA: TGTGCCAGCAGTTTTGGCGGGAGCGCAGATACGCAGTATTTT; CDR3: CASSFGGSADTQYF; J: TRBJ2-3; D: TRBD2; V: TRBV28; size: NA
DNA: TGCGCCAGCAGCCCCGGGACTAGCGGGAGGCCTGAGCAGTTCTTC; CDR3: CASSPGTSGRPEQFF; J: TRBJ2-1; D: TRBD2; V: TRBV5-1; size: NA
DNA: TGTGCCAGCAGTAACAGGGAACCTAACTATGGCTACACCTTC; CDR3: CASSNREPNYGYTF; J: TRBJ1-2; D: NA; V: TRBV27; size: NA
DNA: TGTGCCAGCAGTGGTGTAGGGGGTTTAGGGCAGCCCCAGCATTTT; CDR3: CASSGVGGLGQPQHF; J: TRBJ1-5; D: NA; V: TRBV2; size: once
DNA: TGTGCCAGCAGTGCGGCGTTTCTGGACAGATCCTACGAGCAGTACTTC; CDR3: CASSAAFLDRSYEQYF; J: TRBJ2-7; D: NA; V: TRBV2; size: NA
DNA: TGTGCCAGCAGTCAGGACGGGTACACCGGGGAGCTGTTTTTT; CDR3: CASSQDGYTGELFF; J: TRBJ2-2; D: NA; V: TRBV7-3; size: NA
DNA: TGTGCCAGCAGTTACAGGGTTGGGTACGAGCAGTACTTC; CDR3: CASSYRVGYEQYF; J: TRBJ2-7; D: NA; V: TRBV27; size: NA
DNA: TGCAGTGCTAGACTAGACGAGCAGTACTTC; CDR3: CSARLDEQYF; J: TRBJ2-7; D: NA; V: TRBV20-1; size: NA
DNA: TGTGCCAGCAGTCAGGGACTTAGAGGGGACGAGCAGTACTTC; CDR3: CASSQGLRGDEQYF; J: TRBJ2-7; D: NA; V: TRBV9; size: NA
DNA: TGCGCCAGCAGCCGATTGGACAGGGTGGATGAAGCTTTCTTT; CDR3: CASSRLDRVDEAFF; J: TRBJ1-1; D: TRBD1; V: TRBV4-3; size: NA
DNA: TGTGCCAGCAGCTTGGTGCTGTTATCGAACACCGGGGAGCTGTTTTTT; CDR3: CASSLVLLSNTGELFF; J: TRBJ2-2; D: NA; V: TRBV5-8; size: NA
DNA: TGCGCCAGCAGCTCGGGACAGGGCTCCTACGAGCAGTACTTC; CDR3: CASSSGQGSYEQYF; J: TRBJ2-7; D: TRBD1; V: TRBV5-1; size: NA
DNA: TGTGCCAGCAGTCCCGGGACGGGGGAGAACACTGAAGCTTTCTTT; CDR3: CASSPGTGENTEAFF; J: TRBJ1-1; D: NA; V: TRBV27; size: NA
DNA: TGTGCCAGCAGTTTCGGCCCCGACAGCTCCTACAATGAGCAGTTCTTC; CDR3: CASSFGPDSSYNEQFF; J: TRBJ2-1; D: NA; V: TRBV11-2; size: once
DNA: TGTGCCAGCAGCACGGGGACTCGAAGCTACAATGAGCAGTTCTTC; CDR3: CASSTGTRSYNEQFF; J: TRBJ2-1; D: NA; V: TRBV11-2; size: NA
DNA: TGTGCCAGTACCCGGGGGGGCAACTATCAGCCCCAGCATTTT; CDR3: CASTRGGNYQPQHF; J: TRBJ1-5; D: NA; V: TRBV19; size: once
DNA: TGTGCCAGCTCATTAGGGAGCGGGGCGTCCTACGAGCAGTACTTC; CDR3: CASSLGSGASYEQYF; J: TRBJ2-7; D: TRBD2; V: TRBV18; size: once
DNA: TGTGCCACCAGGTCCCGGGGGGCTTTCTTT; CDR3: CATRSRGAFF; J: TRBJ1-1; D: NA; V: TRBV15; size: few
DNA: TGTGCCAGCAGCACAACGGAAGACGTGCCGCAGTATTTT; CDR3: CASSTTEDVPQYF; J: TRBJ2-3; D: NA; V: TRBV7-3; size: NA
DNA: TGTGCCACCAGCAGAGTGACAGGGTCGGAAGCTTTCTTT; CDR3: CATSRVTGSEAFF; J: TRBJ1-1; D: TRBD1; V: TRBV15; size: NA
DNA: TGTGCCAGCCCCTTGATTTCCCAGACAGGTTCCGATGGCTACACCTTC; CDR3: CASPLISQTGSDGYTF; J: TRBJ1-2; D: NA; V: TRBV7-9; size: many
DNA: TGTGCCAGCAGTTTATCGGGGACTAGCGGGTACGAGCAGTACTTC; CDR3: CASSLSGTSGYEQYF; J: TRBJ2-7; D: TRBD2; V: TRBV27; size: NA
DNA: TGTGCCAGCAGTTTCGGCTCCACATACGAGCAGTACTTC; CDR3: CASSFGSTYEQYF; J: TRBJ2-7; D: NA; V: TRBV27; size: NA
DNA: TGCAGCGTTGAAGTTTGGACAGGGGGTGGCGCTGGGGCCAACGTCCTGACTTTC; CDR3: CSVEVWTGGGAGANVLTF; J: TRBJ2-6; D: TRBD1; V: TRBV29-1; size: NA
DNA: TGTGCCAGCAGCGTAGCCACCACCGGGGAGCTGTTTTTT; CDR3: CASSVATTGELFF; J: TRBJ2-2; D: NA; V: TRBV9; size: NA
DNA: TGTGCCAGCAGTGCCCTAGGCTCCTACGAGCAGTACTTC; CDR3: CASSALGSYEQYF; J: TRBJ2-7; D: NA; V: TRBV25-1; size: NA
DNA: TGTGCCAGCAGCTTAGTACCAGCGGGAGGGCCCCAAGATACGCAGTATTTT; CDR3: CASSLVPAGGPQDTQYF; J: TRBJ2-3; D: TRBD2; V: TRBV7-2; size: NA
DNA: TGCAGCGTTGGGGGGGCAGATACGCAGTATTTT; CDR3: CSVGGADTQYF; J: TRBJ2-3; D: NA; V: TRBV29-1; size: NA
DNA: TGTGCCAGCAGCTTACTGGGGGAGGGCTCCTACAATGAGCAGTTCTTC; CDR3: CASSLLGEGSYNEQFF; J: TRBJ2-1; D: TRBD2; V: TRBV11-1; size: NA
DNA: TGTGCCAGCAGCTTAGGACGGGGCGGGGAGCTGTTTTTT; CDR3: CASSLGRGGELFF; J: TRBJ2-2; D: NA; V: TRBV13; size: NA
DNA: TGTGCCAGCAGTTTTGGGACAGGGCTATCCTACGAGCAGTACTTC; CDR3: CASSFGTGLSYEQYF; J: TRBJ2-7; D: TRBD1; V: TRBV28; size: NA
DNA: TGTGCCAGCAGTTACTCAGGGGGCGAAGACGGCTACACCTTC; CDR3: CASSYSGGEDGYTF; J: TRBJ1-2; D: TRBD1; V: TRBV6-6; size: NA
DNA: TGTGCCAGCAGCCCTCGGTCCTACGAGCAGTACTTC; CDR3: CASSPRSYEQYF; J: TRBJ2-7; D: NA; V: TRBV7-2; size: once
DNA: TGTGCCAGCAGTTTTTCCCAGCCCCAGCATTTT; CDR3: CASSFSQPQHF; J: TRBJ1-5; D: NA; V: TRBV28; size: NA
DNA: TGTGCCAGCACCTCCGACGCGAGATGGACCGGGGAGCTGTTTTTT; CDR3: CASTSDARWTGELFF; J: TRBJ2-2; D: NA; V: TRBV9; size: once
DNA: TGTGCCAGCAGTTACAGGCAGGGGGCAACTGAAGCTTTCTTT; CDR3: CASSYRQGATEAFF; J: TRBJ1-1; D: TRBD1; V: TRBV6-5; size: once
DNA: TGTGCCAGCAGCGTGGCACTCGGGCATGGCTACACCTTC; CDR3: CASSVALGHGYTF; J: TRBJ1-2; D: NA; V: TRBV7-9; size: NA
DNA: TGTGCCAGCAGTGGGACAGGGGAGTACGAGGCCCAGCATTTT; CDR3: CASSGTGEYEAQHF; J: TRBJ1-5; D: TRBD1; V: TRBV6-5; size: NA
DNA: TGTGCCAGCAGTTTTTTCGGGGAAGGGGATGAAAAACTGTTTTTT; CDR3: CASSFFGEGDEKLFF; J: TRBJ1-4; D: NA; V: TRBV28; size: NA
DNA: TGTGCCAGCAGTTTAGGTGTCGGCGGGCAAGAGACCCAGTACTTC; CDR3: CASSLGVGGQETQYF; J: TRBJ2-5; D: NA; V: TRBV27; size: NA
DNA: TGTGCCAGTAGTATACTCGGACAGCTCTCTGGAAACACCATATATTTT; CDR3: CASSILGQLSGNTIYF; J: TRBJ1-3; D: NA; V: TRBV19; size: NA
DNA: TGCGCCAGCAGCCAAGGCCGGCAGGGAGGGGAAAACATTCAGTACTTC; CDR3: CASSQGRQGGENIQYF; J: TRBJ2-4; D: TRBD2; V: TRBV4-3; size: NA
DNA: TGTGCCAGCAGTGAGCCAGACTTCAATCAGCCCCAGCATTTT; CDR3: CASSEPDFNQPQHF; J: TRBJ1-5; D: NA; V: TRBV6-1; size: NA
DNA: TGTGCCAGTAGTACCTGGACGGAGAGCCAAGAGACCCAGTACTTC; CDR3: CASSTWTESQETQYF; J: TRBJ2-5; D: NA; V: TRBV19; size: NA
DNA: TGTGCCAGCTCATCCGGGAGACTCTCCTACAATGAGCAGTTCTTC; CDR3: CASSSGRLSYNEQFF; J: TRBJ2-1; D: NA; V: TRBV6-5; size: NA
DNA: TGTGCCAGCAGTTTAGTACAGGTAGGCCACGAGCAGTACTTC; CDR3: CASSLVQVGHEQYF; J: TRBJ2-7; D: NA; V: TRBV28; size: once
DNA: TGTGCCAGCAGCTTACAAGACGGACTGGCCAGCTACGAGCAGTACTTC; CDR3: CASSLQDGLASYEQYF; J: TRBJ2-7; D: NA; V: TRBV7-9; size: NA
DNA: TGTGCCAGCAGTTTGACCGGGTGGGGCACAGATACGCAGTATTTT; CDR3: CASSLTGWGTDTQYF; J: TRBJ2-3; D: NA; V: TRBV28; size: NA
DNA: TGTGCCATCACCGAGAATCCAGCGGGAGGCCCACCGGCTTACAATGAGCAGTTCTTC; CDR3: CAITENPAGGPPAYNEQFF; J: TRBJ2-1; D: TRBD2; V: TRBV10-3; size: NA
DNA: TGTGCCAGCAGCGTAGGGGCGACAGATACGCAGTATTTT; CDR3: CASSVGATDTQYF; J: TRBJ2-3; D: NA; V: TRBV9; size: NA
DNA: TGCGCCAGCAGCCAAGAAGTCGGGGGCAGGATGCATACCGAGCAGTACTTC; CDR3: CASSQEVGGRMHTEQYF; J: TRBJ2-7; D: NA; V: TRBV4-1; size: NA
DNA: TGTGCCAGCAGCTTGTGGGCAGGCAATCAGCCCCAGCATTTT; CDR3: CASSLWAGNQPQHF; J: TRBJ1-5; D: NA; V: TRBV5-6; size: NA
DNA: TGTGCTAGTGGGCATCTAAGTCCATCTGGGGCCAACGTCCTGACTTTC; CDR3: CASGHLSPSGANVLTF; J: TRBJ2-6; D: NA; V: TRBV12-5; size: NA